This TCR beta chain is drawn from a study of T cell responses to AZD1222 COVID-19 vaccine. Assay: immunoSEQ multiplex PCR; the TCRdb copy retains only in-frame clones and omits some. The sample holds 90,000 to 150,000 clones; about 86% are singletons and the top ten take approximately 15%. Germline CDR1 reads SGHAT; CDR2 reads FQNNGV. V was clipped by 8 bases and J by 4 bases, with 17 bases between them. This CDR3 spans 14 amino acids. Note on this clone: Its specificity is unknown.

Study findings and constraints: Repertoires in all cases were sampled only once the peak T cell response had passed. Donors were largely white British and mainly female; clonal diversity was possibly underestimated.

The chain uses TRBV11-2 and TRBJ1-1; TRBD1 is a possible D gene (5 bases). This TCR came from an adult who received the AZD1222 COVID-19 vaccine. The sequenced sample was peripheral blood, obtained 28 days after the second AZD1222 dose. The CDR3 reads CASRSYRGVTEAFF. CDR3 sequence (DNA): TGTGCCAGCCGAAGTTACCGGGGCGTCACTGAAGCTTTCTTT.